The present T cell receptor (beta chain) was sequenced within a study of blood T cell repertoires in COVID-19. On the study more broadly: COVID-19 samples collected from the United States, Italy and Spain covered acute and convalescent phases. Sources were T cells, B-cell-depleted T cells, or PBMCs; the material itself was cDNA or gDNA.

Profiled with immunoSEQ multiplex PCR; TCRdb holds only in-frame clones, not every one. Among approximately 240,000 clones listed, about 88% were seen once. Germline trimming cut 7 bases from V and 0 bases from J; bases unmatched to any gene: 7. Looked up from germline, CDR1 is KGHSH and CDR2 is LQKENI. The CDR3 is 15 residues long. V usage is TRBV18 and J usage is TRBJ2-5; TRBD2 agrees at 8 bases. The receptor was derived from a woman in her thirties or forties who had recovered from COVID-19. Sequenced material: peripheral blood. CDR3 in DNA: TGTGCCAGCTTCACTTCGGGAGGGAACCAAGAGACCCAGTACTTC. Its translation: CASFTSGGNQETQYF.